This T cell receptor beta chain was identified during a study of blood T cell repertoires in COVID-19 (dated by TCRdb to 2018 to 2020). With regard to the full study: Samples from collaborators originated in the United States, Italy and Spain and spanned both the acute and convalescent phases of COVID-19. The material from the prospective study consisted of cDNA or gDNA derived from T cells, B-cell-depleted T cells, or PBMCs. The dataset comprised deeply sampled blood TCRbeta repertoires from subjects exposed to, actively infected with, or recovered from COVID-19. A freely available public database, intended as a resource for researchers studying the immune response to SARS-CoV-2, is where the repertoires were released. Samples came from the ongoing ImmuneRACE study (first 160 participants) plus 1,254 subjects from 6 global collaborators. Sample metadata almost always included a de-identified subject ID, COVID-19 status, age in years and sex. Where available, HLA class I and class II types were obtained from metadata supplied by the sample provider rather than from assay-based typing.

The collaborating institutions used their own protocols to collect whole blood in K2EDTA tubes. Collaborator samples were shipped for TCRbeta analysis as frozen whole blood, isolated PBMCs, or DNA extracted from either sample type. About this clone: It has no known antigen specificity. No base quality information exists; no much larger clone differs at one position.

Broader findings and caveats from the paper: Clinical and demographic metadata were provided uncurated, with the amount varying by source and participant.

TCRbeta CDR3 regions were amplified from genomic DNA by means of the immunoSEQ Assay, a bias-controlled multiplex PCR. On the study's bioinformatics: The number of nucleated cells in each sample was estimated from the amplification of reference gene primers within the assay. To quantify the absolute abundance of each unique TCRbeta CDR3 rearrangement, sequence reads were collapsed and filtered. For each sample, productive Simpson clonality was calculated as the square root of Simpson's diversity index over productive rearrangements. The immuneACCESS repertoire file appears here via TCRdb, limited to in-frame rearrangements. These files lack a portion of the clones; in checked studies, under half of the deficit traces to unresolved V genes, and the cause of the others is not known. V and J calls plus clone size are reproduced from that table; the DNA served to infer D and trimming. This sample has approximately 150,000 clones in its table, and around 84% of those were observed once. Jointly, the top ten make up around a fifth of the sample.

After removal of 5 bases from V and 7 bases from J, the junction retains 14 bases not matched to a gene. CDR1 is given as MNHEY and CDR2 as SMNVEV, both from the germline V gene (reference sequence). The CDR3 numbers 16 residues from cysteine through phenylalanine. Only the CDR3 part of the read is kept: 48 bases, read in frame from the first base. Recombination joined TRBV27 with TRBJ2-3, with 8 middle bases fitting TRBD2. The specimen sequenced was peripheral blood. The origin of this receptor is a woman aged 80 or older with acute or convalescent COVID-19. The CDR3: CASSPRTSRSANTQYF. The DNA sequence is given as TGTGCCAGCAGTCCCCGGACTAGCAGGTCAGCAAATACGCAGTATTTT.